Listed here are 27 T cell receptor beta chains from one sample, sequenced in a study of cytomegalovirus exposure and HLA in healthy donors. PCR involved 60 Vbeta and 13 Jbeta primers. TCRdb's table, derived via immunoSEQ multiplex PCR, lists solely in-frame clones and lacks some. This sample has approximately 200,000 clones, with 60% to 85% found just once. Sequenced material: PBMCs. These receptor sequences come from a man in his forties in good health and CMV-seronegative.

The rearrangement links TRBV6-6 to TRBJ1-4; 11 nucleotides align to TRBD1. V lost 5 bases and J lost 7; bases outside the gene matches: 6. This CDR3 region has 15 residues. CDR1 is MNHNY, CDR2 SVGAGI, per germline (reference sequence). CDR3 residues: CASSPPGTGGEKLFF. CDR3 nucleotides: TGTGCCAGCAGTCCCCCCGGGACAGGGGGTGAAAAACTGTTTTTT.

The V call is TRBV5-1, the J call TRBJ2-2; maybe TRBD1 (5 bases). V was cut by 0 bases and J by 2 bases, with 8 bases left in between. This CDR3 has 15 amino acids. Germline V gene data show CDR1 as SGHRS and CDR2 as YFSETQ. CDR3 bases: TGCGCCAGCAGCTTGGGGACACCCAACACCGGGGAGCTGTTTTTT. This gives the protein CASSLGTPNTGELFF.

This chain uses TRBV4-2 with TRBJ1-2, with D unclear. CDR1 is LGHNA and CDR2 is YNFKEQ in the germline V gene. With 0 bases removed from V and 4 bases from J, the gap between germline ends came to 15 bases. The CDR3 is made up of 16 amino acids. For the CDR3, the DNA is TGTGCCAGCAGCCAAGATCGGTCGCGGAAGGTCTATGGCTACACCTTC. This sequence encodes CASSQDRSRKVYGYTF.

The count of this clone is one. The chain uses TRBV9 and TRBJ2-5; 11 bases align to TRBD1. TRBJ2-7 explains the end of the DNA better; the J call may be wrong. The CDR3 extends over 14 amino acids. Germline V CDR1 and CDR2: SGDLS, YYNGEE. CDR3 DNA: TGTGCCAGCAGCCCCGGACAGGGGGCGGGCGAGCAGTACTTC. It codes for CASSPGQGAGEQYF.

V gene TRBV9 combines with J gene TRBJ2-2; 8 positions match TRBD2. CDR3 length: 15 residues. Looked up from germline, CDR1 is SGDLS and CDR2 is YYNGEE. V shed 4 bases, J shed 3 bases, and the junction held 5 bases outside the gene matches. The CDR3 nucleotides are TGTGCCAGCAGCTCTGGACTAGCTGACACCGGGGAGCTGTTTTTT. Its translation is CASSSGLADTGELFF.

The chain combines TRBV9 with TRBJ2-3; D may be TRBD1 (7 bases). This CDR3 has 15 amino acids. V shed 5 bases and J shed 2 bases, with 15 bases lying between them. Looked up from germline, CDR1 is SGDLS and CDR2 is YYNGEE. CDR3 amino acids: CASSVRGDNTDTQYF. In DNA, the CDR3 is TGTGCCAGCAGTGTCAGGGGGGACAACACAGATACGCAGTATTTT.

The count of this clone is one. The V call is TRBV19, the J call TRBJ1-1; D is perhaps TRBD1 (6 bases). CDR3 length equals 14 residues. Germline V gene data show CDR1 as LNHDA and CDR2 as SQIVND (reference sequence). V gave up 6 bases and J gave up 2 bases, with 13 bases separating them. CDR3 DNA: TGTGCCAGTAGCCGTGACAGGCGTAACACTGAAGCTTTCTTT. Protein: CASSRDRRNTEAFF.

The V and J genes are TRBV4-3 and TRBJ1-2, with D unresolved. This CDR3 has 15 amino acids. The germline V gene encodes CDR1 LGHNA and CDR2 YSLEER. Trimming left V 0 bases short and J 4 bases short, with 12 bases between. DNA for the CDR3: TGCGCCAGCAGCCAAGACGACATCGTCTTCTATGGCTACACCTTC. This translates into CASSQDDIVFYGYTF.

V usage is TRBV6-5 and J usage is TRBJ1-6; 10 bases are a match to TRBD1. The CDR3 totals 15 residues. Germline V gene lookup returns CDR1 MNHEY and CDR2 SVGAGI. Trimming removed 4 bases from V and 7 bases from J; junction bases left unmatched: 4. The CDR3 nucleotides are TGTGCCAGCAGTTCCAGGGACAGGGGAAATTCACCCCTCCACTTT. Translated, it gives CASSSRDRGNSPLHF.

This sequence joins TRBV27 and TRBJ2-1, with D possibly being TRBD1 (6 bases). Trimming stripped 5 bases from V and 0 bases from J, with 14 bases between. The CDR3 has 16 amino acids. Germline CDR1 is MNHEY and CDR2 is SMNVEV (reference sequence). CDR3 sequence: CASSGQRESSYNEQFF. The CDR3 DNA sequence: TGTGCCAGCAGTGGACAGAGGGAGAGCTCCTACAATGAGCAGTTCTTC.

The chain links TRBV9 to TRBJ2-3; 12 bases fit TRBD2. The CDR3 has 17 amino acids. With 2 bases clipped from V and 0 bases from J, the junction kept 4 bases outside the gene matches. Germline CDR1 and CDR2: SGDLS and YYNGEE. The CDR3 loop reads CASSVQGTSGSTDTQYF. The CDR3 DNA reads as TGTGCCAGCAGCGTCCAGGGGACTAGCGGGAGCACAGATACGCAGTATTTT.

The chain uses TRBV5-1 and TRBJ1-1, with a weak D call TRBD1 (6 bases). CDR1 SGHRS and CDR2 YFSETQ come from the germline V gene. V gave up 4 bases and J gave up 2 bases, with 21 bases separating them. The CDR3 extends over 17 amino acids. CDR3 in amino acids: CASSPRNARGANTEAFF. As DNA, the CDR3 is TGCGCCAGCAGCCCGAGGAACGCTCGGGGGGCTAACACTGAAGCTTTCTTT.

The genes are TRBV19 and TRBJ1-6; 8 bases are shared with TRBD1. This CDR3 has 20 amino acids. In germline, CDR1 is LNHDA, CDR2 SQIVND (reference sequence). Trimming took 6 bases from V and 1 from J; bases not matched to a gene: 17. This CDR3 reads CASSQTGVDREGSYNSPLHF. DNA for the CDR3: TGTGCCAGTAGCCAGACAGGGGTCGATAGGGAGGGATCCTATAATTCACCCCTCCACTTT.

The genes are TRBV9 and TRBJ2-2; tentatively, D is TRBD2 (5 bases). This CDR3 spans 14 amino acids. CDR1 is SGDLS and CDR2 is YYNGEE in the germline V gene. The V end lost 3 bases, the J end lost 6 bases, and 12 bases lay between the germline ends. CDR3 sequence (DNA): TGTGCCAGCAGCGCCGTAGACGGGGCCGGGGAGCTGTTTTTT. Translation gives CASSAVDGAGELFF.

The CDR3 nucleotides are TGTGCCAGCAGCGTAGTTGGGACAGGGTCCAATGAGCAGTTCTTC. Amino acid sequence: CASSVVGTGSNEQFF. J is TRBJ2-1 and V is TRBV9; 9 bases fit TRBD1. The CDR3 is made up of 15 amino acids. CDR1 and CDR2 (germline): SGDLS, YYNGEE. Trimming cost V 0 bases and J 6 bases; bases outside gene matches: 4.

The chain recombines TRBV4-3 with TRBJ2-2, with D maybe TRBD1 (6 bases). V shed 6 bases and J shed 2 bases, with 16 bases lying between them. CDR1 and CDR2 (germline): LGHNA, YSLEER. CDR3 length: 16 amino acids. The CDR3 reads CASRAIGGLNTGELFF. CDR3 sequence (DNA): TGCGCCAGCAGAGCGATTGGGGGCCTCAACACCGGGGAGCTGTTTTTT.

This chain joins TRBV27 and TRBJ1-2, with D unresolved. There are 13 residues in the CDR3. Germline V gene sequence: CDR1 MNHEY, CDR2 SMNVEV (reference sequence). Deletions cut 4 bases from V and 5 bases from J, with 11 bases between. The CDR3 is CASSSEVGYGYTF. Written as DNA, the CDR3 is TGTGCCAGCAGTTCGGAGGTCGGATATGGCTACACCTTC.

This clone was seen once. The gene calls are TRBV2 and TRBJ2-3, with 7 bases aligning to TRBD2. Germline lookup yields CDR1 SNHLY and CDR2 FYNNEI. With V trimmed by 6 bases and J by 2 bases, 8 bases remained unmatched. The CDR3 is 15 amino acids. The CDR3 spells CASSAGLVATDTQYF. The DNA of the CDR3 is TGTGCCAGCAGCGCCGGACTAGTCGCCACAGATACGCAGTATTTT.

The V and J genes are TRBV19 and TRBJ1-5, with TRBD1 identical over 8 bases. This CDR3 comprises 17 residues. CDR1 and CDR2 from the germline V gene are LNHDA and SQIVND (reference sequence). V lost 3 bases, J lost 2 bases, and 9 bases stayed unmatched. CDR3 nucleotides: TGTGCCAGTAGTATCTCCAGGGGGCTAGAGGGCAATCAGCCCCAGCATTTT. It codes for CASSISRGLEGNQPQHF.

The chain links TRBV29-1 to TRBJ2-7, with D unresolved. Between the trimmed V and J ends, which lost 3 bases and 1 base, there was a span of 10 bases. Germline values: CDR1 SQVTM, CDR2 ANQGSEA. CDR3 length equals 13 residues. The CDR3 region is CSVEVPGSYEQYF. The CDR3 region has the DNA TGCAGCGTTGAGGTACCGGGTTCCTACGAGCAGTACTTC.

The genes are TRBV19 and TRBJ2-3; TRBD2 agrees at 8 bases. With V trimmed by 3 bases and J by 1 base, 6 bases remained unmatched. Per the germline V gene, CDR1 is LNHDA and CDR2 is SQIVND (reference sequence). This CDR3 is built from 16 residues. The CDR3 loop is CASSITSGVGTDTQYF. The CDR3, as DNA: TGTGCCAGTAGTATCACTAGCGGAGTGGGCACAGATACGCAGTATTTT. Full variable domain (remainder filled in from reference TRBV19 and TRBJ2-3): DGGITQSPKYLFRKEGQNVTLSCEQNLNHDAMYWYRQDPGQGLRLIYYSQIVNDFQKGDIAEGYSVSREKKESFPLTVTSAQKNPTAFYLCASSITSGVGTDTQYFGPGTRLTVL.

This sequence joins TRBV27 and TRBJ2-3; 7 nucleotides line up with TRBD2. Per the germline V gene, CDR1 is MNHEY and CDR2 is SMNVEV (reference sequence). The CDR3 is made up of 17 amino acids. The V gene end was trimmed by 0 bases and the J gene end by 0 bases; junction bases not matched to a gene: 6. CDR3 nucleotide sequence: TGTGCCAGCAGTTTATCTTCGTGGCGGGGGAGCACAGATACGCAGTATTTT. Its translation: CASSLSSWRGSTDTQYF.

The chain recombines TRBV18 with TRBJ2-5; D may be TRBD1 (7 bases). Trimming shortened V by 6 bases and J by 5 bases, and 19 bases separated the two germline ends. Germline CDR1 is KGHSH and CDR2 is LQKENI. The CDR3 is 15 amino acids. CDR3 in amino acids: CASSPGGGPSETQYF. CDR3 in DNA: TGTGCCAGCTCCCCCGGAGGGGGCCCCAGTGAGACCCAGTACTTC.

This clone occurred once. A junction end diverges from the germline sequence, so it may reflect a read error. The V and J genes are TRBV7-9 and TRBJ2-3; TRBD2 matches 7 bases. Germline V lookup: CDR1 SEHNR, CDR2 FQNEAQ (reference sequence). The CDR3 covers 16 residues. The CDR3 loop is CSSSLSGTTSTDTQYF. DNA for the CDR3: TGTTCCAGCAGCCTAAGCGGGACTACTAGCACAGATACGCAGTATTTT.

Turning to this clone: Mismatch with germline at one junction end may stem from a read error. The V call is TRBV7-9, the J call TRBJ1-4; 9 bases agree with TRBD1. The germline V gene encodes CDR1 SEHNR and CDR2 FQNEAQ (reference sequence). The CDR3 is made up of 15 amino acids. The CDR3 bases are TGTTCCAGCAGTTTGACAGGGGGTTATAATGAAAAACTGTTTTTT. Its translation: CSSSLTGGYNEKLFF.

The CDR3 bases are TGTGCCAGCAGAAGGGGTACCGGGGAGCTGTTTTTT. Translating it yields CASRRGTGELFF. The J gene is TRBJ2-2, the V gene TRBV9, with TRBD1 as a possible D gene (5 bases). The CDR3 has 12 amino acids. Per germline, CDR1 SGDLS and CDR2 YYNGEE. With 5 bases removed from V and 5 bases from J, the gap between germline ends came to 7 bases.

CDR3 nucleotides: TGCGCCAGCAGGACGGACAGGGCTGCAACAGATACGCAGTATTTT. Encoded protein: CASRTDRAATDTQYF. This chain connects TRBV4-1 to TRBJ2-3; 8 bases agree with TRBD1. The V segment lost 6 bases and the J segment 3 bases; nucleotides outside the gene matches: 8. Germline assignment: CDR1 MGHRA and CDR2 YSYEKL. The CDR3 loop spans 15 amino acids.